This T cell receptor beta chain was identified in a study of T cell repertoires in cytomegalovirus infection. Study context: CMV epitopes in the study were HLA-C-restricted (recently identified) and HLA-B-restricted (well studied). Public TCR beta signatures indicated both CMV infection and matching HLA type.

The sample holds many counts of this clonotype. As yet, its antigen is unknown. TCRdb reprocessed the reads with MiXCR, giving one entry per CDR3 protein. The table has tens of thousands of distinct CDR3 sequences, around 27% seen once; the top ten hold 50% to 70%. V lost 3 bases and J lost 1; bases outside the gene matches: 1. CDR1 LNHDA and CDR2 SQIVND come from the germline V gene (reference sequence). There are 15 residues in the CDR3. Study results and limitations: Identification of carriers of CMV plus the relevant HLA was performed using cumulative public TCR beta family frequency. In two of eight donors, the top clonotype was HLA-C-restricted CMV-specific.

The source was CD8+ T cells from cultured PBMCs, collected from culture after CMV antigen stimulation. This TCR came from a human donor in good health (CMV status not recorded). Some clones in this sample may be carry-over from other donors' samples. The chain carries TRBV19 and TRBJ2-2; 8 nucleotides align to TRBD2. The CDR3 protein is CASSISGGNTGELFF. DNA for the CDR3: TGTGCCAGTAGTATCAGCGGGGGGAACACCGGGGAGCTGTTTTTT.